What follows are 31 T cell receptor beta chains derived from one specimen sequenced in a study of blood T cells in healthy people across ages. The use of a sample-barcoded 5' primer and a J-beta primer mix characterized a second PCR of roughly 7 to 12 cycles. TCRdb used MiXCR to reprocess the 5' RACE reads, holding one entry per CDR3 protein. The sample lists hundreds of thousands of distinct CDR3 sequences; 25% were seen once. This same sample was also taken into another study, of T cells of mothers and their children.

Sequenced: blood. The receptors come from a boy younger than 18 in good health.

This clonotype was recorded a few times. The J gene is TRBJ2-5, the V gene TRBV12-3 or TRBV12-4, with D possibly matching TRBD2 (6 bases). The DNA end is more similar to TRBJ2-7, so the J call may be wrong. The CDR3 runs 13 residues. The CDR3 DNA sequence: TGTGCCAGCAGTTCAATGGGACTCAACGAGCAGTACTTC. Translation gives CASSSMGLNEQYF.

The chain has TRBV7-2 and TRBJ2-1; D is ambiguous. CDR1 is SGHTA, CDR2 FQGNSA, per germline. With 1 base removed from V and 12 bases from J, the gap between germline ends came to 10 bases. The CDR3 has 12 residues. The CDR3 reads CASSLDGRRQFF. In nucleotides, the CDR3 is TGTGCCAGCAGCTTAGATGGTCGTAGGCAGTTCTTC.

A few counts support this clonotype. The chain uses TRBV9 and TRBJ2-7; TRBD2 aligns across 12 bases. The CDR3 totals 15 residues. V was pared by 3 bases and J by 6 bases, with 7 bases of the junction left unmatched. CDR1 and CDR2 (germline): SGDLS, YYNGEE. CDR3: CASSALAGGFGEQYF. As DNA, the CDR3 is TGTGCCAGCAGCGCCCTAGCGGGAGGGTTTGGCGAGCAGTACTTC.

This clonotype appeared many times. This chain joins TRBV27 and TRBJ2-7; 10 bases agree with TRBD1. The CDR3 runs 12 residues. J was trimmed by 6 bases and V by 5 bases; bases with no gene match: 1. Germline assignment: CDR1 MNHEY and CDR2 SMNVEV (reference sequence). CDR3 DNA: TGTGCCAGCAGTCGGACAGGGGGCGAGCAGTACTTC. Translated: CASSRTGGEQYF.

The chain couples TRBV10-3 to TRBJ1-5; TRBD1 aligns across 8 bases. CDR3 length equals 14 residues. In germline, CDR1 is ENHRY, CDR2 SYGVKD. V dropped 3 bases and J dropped 5; count of bases not matched to a gene: 3. The DNA of the CDR3 is TGTGCCATCAGTGAAGCAGGGGGCTATCAGCCCCAGCATTTT. The encoded protein is CAISEAGGYQPQHF.

The chain is built from TRBV7-9 and TRBJ2-7; 10 bases agree with TRBD1. V gave up 7 bases and J gave up 2 bases; unmatched junction bases: 8. Germline-derived CDR1 and CDR2 are SEHNR and FQNEAQ (reference sequence). The CDR3 loop spans 15 amino acids. The CDR3 DNA is TGTGCCAGCATCCCCCTCGGACAGGGGGCCTACGAGCAGTACTTC. It yields the protein CASIPLGQGAYEQYF.

J is TRBJ2-7 and V is TRBV3-1; TRBD2 aligns across 8 bases. The junction had 8 bases not matched to a gene; V was cut back by 5 bases and J by 5 bases. Germline assignment: CDR1 LGHDT and CDR2 YNNKEL (reference sequence). The length of the CDR3 is 14 residues. CDR3: CASSTREGGHEQYF. Here the CDR3 DNA reads TGTGCCAGCAGCACCCGGGAGGGCGGCCACGAGCAGTACTTC.

The rearrangement uses TRBV19 and TRBJ2-5; D unresolved. The CDR3 extends over 15 amino acids. The V end lost 0 bases, the J end lost 2 bases, and 10 bases lay between the germline ends. Germline assignment: CDR1 LNHDA and CDR2 SQIVND (reference sequence). CDR3 sequence reads: CASSIDLGLQETQYF. The CDR3 coding sequence is TGTGCCAGTAGTATAGATTTGGGGTTGCAAGAGACCCAGTACTTC. Looking up the rest from reference TRBV19 and TRBJ2-5 gives the full variable domain: DGGITQSPKYLFRKEGQNVTLSCEQNLNHDAMYWYRQDPGQGLRLIYYSQIVNDFQKGDIAEGYSVSREKKESFPLTVTSAQKNPTAFYLCASSIDLGLQETQYFGPGTRLLVL.

The chain carries TRBV7-9 and TRBJ2-5, with 7 positions matching TRBD1. Germline V gives CDR1 SEHNR, CDR2 FQNEAQ (reference sequence). V dropped 5 bases and J dropped 0; count of bases not matched to a gene: 9. The CDR3 contains 16 residues. The CDR3 sequence is CASSHWDREYQETQYF. The CDR3 DNA reads as TGTGCCAGCAGCCATTGGGACAGAGAGTACCAAGAGACCCAGTACTTC.

The chain carries TRBV3-1 and TRBJ1-1, with D tentatively TRBD1 (5 bases). V shed 6 bases and J shed 4 bases, with 15 bases lying between them. Looked up from germline, CDR1 is LGHDT and CDR2 is YNNKEL (reference sequence). The CDR3 extends over 14 amino acids. The CDR3 DNA reads TGTGCCAGCAGTCGAGGGGTGAGCGGCACTGAAGCTTTCTTT. As protein: CASSRGVSGTEAFF.

This clonotype came up a few times. This chain uses TRBV12-3 or TRBV12-4 with TRBJ2-2; TRBD1 matches at 9 bases. The CDR3 loop spans 15 amino acids. V shed 5 bases, J shed 6 bases, and the junction held 7 bases outside the gene matches. The CDR3: CASSQQGAGAGELFF. The CDR3 DNA reads as TGTGCCAGCAGTCAACAGGGGGCGGGGGCCGGGGAGCTGTTTTTT.

This clonotype was observed a handful of times. V and J are TRBV12-3 or TRBV12-4 and TRBJ1-5; tentatively, D is TRBD1 (6 bases). The CDR3 runs 15 residues. The ends were cut back, 6 bases at V and 5 bases at J, with 17 bases in the middle. The chain's CDR3 is CASSRTGWRDQPQHF. CDR3 DNA: TGTGCCAGCAGCCGTACAGGGTGGCGGGATCAGCCCCAGCATTTT.

This sequence joins TRBV29-1 and TRBJ1-4, with 8 positions matching TRBD1. Germline CDR1 is SQVTM and CDR2 is ANQGSEA. CDR3 size: 14 residues. The V segment lost 6 bases and the J segment 5 bases; nucleotides outside the gene matches: 8. The CDR3 DNA sequence: TGCAGCGTAGGTGACAGGGGAACCAATGAAAAACTGTTTTTT. Translated: CSVGDRGTNEKLFF.

This clonotype was observed a handful of times. The rearrangement joins TRBV3-1 to TRBJ1-4; 8 bases fit TRBD1. Germline V gene sequence: CDR1 LGHDT, CDR2 YNNKEL (reference sequence). J lost 7 bases, V lost 4 bases, and 5 bases had no gene match. The CDR3 is 14 amino acids. The CDR3 region has the DNA TGTGCCAGCAGCCCGACAGGGGCGCGTGAAAAACTGTTTTTT. Its translation is CASSPTGAREKLFF.

This clonotype has more than one count but fewer than ten. This chain uses TRBV6-5 with TRBJ1-1, with D perhaps matching TRBD1 (6 bases). From germline, CDR1 is MNHEY and CDR2 SVGAGI. Trimming took off 5 bases at V and 8 bases at J, with 12 bases between the two ends. This CDR3 is built from 12 residues. This CDR3 is CASSPSTGEAFF. The CDR3 DNA reads as TGTGCCAGCAGTCCATCTACAGGGGAAGCTTTCTTT.

The chain joins TRBV14 to TRBJ2-4, with TRBD2 as a possible D gene (6 bases). Deletions cut 0 bases from V and 5 bases from J, with 8 bases between. The CDR3 has 14 amino acids. The germline V gene encodes CDR1 SGHDN and CDR2 FVKESK. This CDR3 reads CASSQDGEENIQYF. As DNA, the CDR3 is TGTGCCAGCAGCCAAGATGGGGAGGAAAACATTCAGTACTTC. The full variable domain, rest sourced from reference TRBV14 and TRBJ2-4, is EAGVTQFPSHSVIEKGQTVTLRCDPISGHDNLYWYRRVMGKEIKFLLHFVKESKQDESGMPNNRFLAERTGGTYSTLKVQPAELEDSGVYFCASSQDGEENIQYFGAGTRLSVL.

The CDR3 loop is CASSLAGAGFVETQYF. CDR3 in DNA: TGCGCCAGCAGCTTGGCGGGGGCCGGATTTGTGGAGACCCAGTACTTC. This chain uses TRBV5-1 with TRBJ2-1; either TRBD1 or TRBD2 may supply D (6 bases each). The J call is in doubt because the DNA end fits TRBJ2-5 better. CDR1 and CDR2 (germline): SGHRS, YFSETQ. The CDR3 length is 16 residues.

Written as DNA, the CDR3 is TGCAGTGCTAGAGAGGGGACAGCTACTTTTTTAGAGCAGTACTTC. The encoded protein is CSAREGTATFLEQYF. V and J are TRBV20-1 and TRBJ2-7; 7 bases are a match to TRBD1. J gave up 7 bases and V 0 bases, and 12 bases lay outside the gene matches. The CDR3 contains 15 residues. In germline, CDR1 is DFQATT, CDR2 SNEGSKA (reference sequence).

The V and J genes are TRBV29-1 and TRBJ2-5; D is perhaps TRBD2 (5 bases). This CDR3 spans 12 amino acids. Germline values: CDR1 SQVTM, CDR2 ANQGSEA. Deletions cut 7 bases from V and 2 bases from J, with 11 bases between. This chain's CDR3 is CSGRRLQETQYF. CDR3 coding DNA: TGCAGCGGTCGGAGGCTTCAAGAGACCCAGTACTTC.

This clonotype was detected a few times. V is TRBV7-9 and J is TRBJ1-1; D is possibly TRBD1 (5 bases). This CDR3 contains 14 residues. Trimming stripped 0 bases from V and 5 bases from J, with 10 bases between. The V gene's germline CDR1 is SEHNR and CDR2 FQNEAQ (reference sequence). The CDR3 loop reads CASSLAFRVTEAFF. The DNA of the CDR3 is TGTGCCAGCAGCTTAGCGTTCAGGGTGACTGAAGCTTTCTTT.

This clonotype has just a few counts. The rearrangement joins TRBV15 to TRBJ2-3; weak D call: TRBD1 (5 bases). Germline loops: CDR1 LNHNV, CDR2 YYDKDF (reference sequence). This CDR3 has 14 residues. Trimming took off 8 bases at V and 5 bases at J, with 17 bases between the two ends. The CDR3 sequence: CATQGANGVDTQYF. In DNA, the CDR3 is TGTGCCACCCAAGGGGCTAACGGTGTAGATACGCAGTATTTT.

The chain joins TRBV7-8 to TRBJ1-2; 7 nucleotides agree with TRBD1. CDR3 length: 15 amino acids. Germline V gene lookup returns CDR1 SGHVS and CDR2 FQNEAQ. With V trimmed by 5 bases and J by 6 bases, 12 bases remained unmatched. This CDR3 is CASSPSRQGPHGYTF. The CDR3 DNA is TGTGCCAGCAGCCCGTCACGACAGGGTCCCCATGGCTACACCTTC.

This clonotype came up many times. The chain uses TRBV27 and TRBJ2-7; D is possibly TRBD1 (6 bases). The V gene lost 5 bases and the J gene lost 4 bases, with 9 bases spanning the gap. This CDR3 is 12 amino acids long. Looked up from germline, CDR1 is MNHEY and CDR2 is SMNVEV (reference sequence). Written as DNA, the CDR3 is TGTGCCAGCAGTACAGGGTCATACGAGCAGTACTTC. Translation: CASSTGSYEQYF.

The chain links TRBV6-6 to TRBJ1-5; perhaps TRBD1 as D (5 bases). V dropped 7 bases and J dropped 11 bases, with 15 bases sitting between them. The germline V gene encodes CDR1 MNHNY and CDR2 SVGAGI (reference sequence). The CDR3 loop spans 12 amino acids. The CDR3 DNA reads TGTGCCAGCATGCGCTCGGGGGGATCCCAGCATTTT. It specifies CASMRSGGSQHF.

The chain couples TRBV7-8 to TRBJ2-1, with D unclear. CDR1 and CDR2 (germline): SGHVS, FQNEAQ. V was shortened by 2 bases and J by 10 bases, with 18 bases between the two germline ends. The CDR3 is made up of 15 amino acids. The CDR3 reads CASSLTGVGIEEQFF. The CDR3 bases are TGTGCCAGCAGCTTAACCGGAGTAGGTATAGAGGAGCAGTTCTTC.

This clonotype was observed a handful of times. The gene calls are TRBV5-6 and TRBJ1-4; the match to TRBD1 covers 7 bases. The V gene's germline CDR1 is SGHDT and CDR2 YYEEEE. After removal of 3 bases from V and 6 bases from J, the junction contained 8 bases not matched to a gene. The CDR3 extends over 15 amino acids. In DNA form, the CDR3 reads TGTGCCAGCAGCTCACAGGGGTCCGGGGATGAAAAACTGTTTTTT. Its protein is CASSSQGSGDEKLFF.

V is TRBV7-6 and J is TRBJ2-4, with TRBD2 identical over 8 bases. In germline, CDR1 is SGHVS, CDR2 FNYEAQ. The CDR3 sequence is 14 residues long. J lost 9 bases, V lost 5 bases, and 9 bases had no gene match. The CDR3 loop reads CASSQAGALGIQYF. CDR3 nucleotides: TGTGCCAGCAGCCAAGCGGGGGCCCTAGGCATTCAGTACTTC.

V gene TRBV11-2 combines with J gene TRBJ2-6; D is unclear. The germline CDR1 and CDR2 sequences are SGHAT and FQNNGV. This CDR3 has 15 amino acids. V shed 6 bases and J shed 0 bases, with 9 bases lying between them. CDR3 sequence (DNA): TGTGCCAGCAGTAGGGAAGGCTCTGGGGCCAACGTCCTGACTTTC. It yields the protein CASSREGSGANVLTF.

This clonotype occurred a few times. The CDR3 loop reads CASSPGGPVPGSYEQYF. The CDR3 region has the DNA TGCGCCAGCAGCCCTGGCGGGCCCGTCCCTGGGTCCTACGAGCAGTACTTC. The chain combines TRBV4-3 with TRBJ2-7; tentatively, D is TRBD2 (5 bases). Deletions cut 4 bases from V and 1 base from J, with 20 bases between. Per the germline V gene, CDR1 is LGHNA and CDR2 is YSLEER. This CDR3 is 17 amino acids long.

The genes are TRBV7-2 and TRBJ1-4, with a weak D call TRBD1 (5 bases). Per germline, CDR1 SGHTA and CDR2 FQGNSA. The CDR3 loop spans 17 amino acids. Trimming removed 0 bases at V and 3 bases at J, with 14 bases between. The CDR3 DNA follows: TGTGCCAGCAGCTTAGCCCTCGCCAGGGTACCTAATGAAAAACTGTTTTTT. This codes for CASSLALARVPNEKLFF.

This clonotype has a handful of counts. This chain joins TRBV7-9 and TRBJ2-5, with TRBD1 matching over 9 bases. The DNA end is more similar to TRBJ2-7, so the J call may be wrong. From germline, CDR1 is SEHNR and CDR2 FQNEAQ (reference sequence). This CDR3 contains 16 residues. The CDR3 loop is CASSLSTGTGSYEQYF. The CDR3 DNA sequence: TGTGCCAGCAGCTTATCGACCGGGACAGGGTCCTACGAGCAGTACTTC.